The clone carrying this T cell receptor (beta chain) was recorded once. The data were taken from a study of control samples from healthy donors and cancer patients. TCRdb's copy holds only in-frame clones and misses some; the assay was immunoSEQ multiplex PCR. Among 150,000 or so clones listed, around 92% were seen once. CDR3 size: 14 residues. J was trimmed by 6 bases and V by 3 bases; bases with no gene match: 7. The germline V gene encodes CDR1 GTSNPN and CDR2 SVGIG (reference sequence). The chain is built from TRBV30 and TRBJ2-2; TRBD1 matches 7 bases. The receptor comes from a woman in her fifties or sixties in good health. Sequenced: blood. CDR3 sequence: CAWSEQGSAGELFF. The CDR3 nucleotides are TGTGCCTGGAGCGAACAGGGGTCGGCCGGGGAGCTGTTTTTT.